This TCR beta chain was observed in a study of Graves' ophthalmopathy and Graves' hyperthyroidism (dated 2018 in TCRdb). Concerning the study at large: Peripheral blood was collected at initial diagnosis, before any treatment. In total, approximately 140 blood samples were TCR-sequenced: around 42 ophthalmopathy, around 75 hyperthyroidism and approximately 17 hyperthyroidism-to-ophthalmopathy patients. TCR beta repertoire signatures were used to distinguish Graves' ophthalmopathy from Graves' hyperthyroidism and to predict progression to ophthalmopathy. A discovery set of 100 patients (under 45 ophthalmopathy, just over 55 stable hyperthyroidism) was enrolled to explore V-J signatures distinguishing ophthalmopathy from hyperthyroidism. The independent validation cohort included about 19 hyperthyroidism patients plus 17 patients who later progressed from hyperthyroidism to ophthalmopathy. Once sampling was done, hyperthyroidism patients were given methimazole at a starting dose of 30 mg daily, while ophthalmopathy patients were given high-dose intravenous methylprednisolone. In roughly 6 hyperthyroidism patients, the T-cell repertoires found in thyroid tissue were compared with those found in blood. Paper-wide results and their limitations: Ophthalmopathy was separated from stable hyperthyroidism by the 13-signature model with around 88% sensitivity and roughly 83% specificity in cross-validation and with 80%/75% in the test set. No statistical method was used to set the sample size in advance, and the investigators knew which group each participant was assigned to. In validation, the model predicted ophthalmopathy progression with more than 70% sensitivity and about 73% specificity; some twelve predicted patients were CT-confirmed with GO in a median of around 6.5 months. Most expanded thyroid clonotypes with a frequency above 0.001 also appeared in blood, which suggests that blood repertoires may reflect the immune response in the thyroid.

The CDR3 contains 16 residues, cysteine and phenylalanine counted. Left in the record is the CDR3 DNA by itself, 48 bases read in frame from the first base. Reading the germline V gene gives CDR1 SGHTA and CDR2 FQGNSA. Ophthalmopathy patients were characterized by moderately to severely active disease, a Clinical Activity Score of at least 3, a NOSPECS grade of at least 4, and a disease duration under 3 months. Patients were excluded if they had other autoimmune diseases, uncontrolled infections, pregnancy or lactation. Diagnosis was based on clinical symptoms, serum thyroxine, TRAb, thyroid ultrasound and orbital computed tomography. Ficoll-Paque density gradient centrifugation was used to isolate PBMCs from approximately 11 ml of fresh peripheral blood. Total RNA was extracted with Trizol reagent and quality-checked on an Agilent 2100 Bioanalyzer. Remarks on this clonotype: What this receptor recognizes is not known. Germline and junction disagree at one end, which may indicate a read error.

For repertoire sequencing, TCR beta CDR3 regions were amplified from RNA transcripts. The first round of RT-PCR was done with HTBI primers and the Qiagen OneStep RT-PCR kit, and was followed by a second round of multiplex PCR, then size selection and purification. Libraries were sequenced paired-end with 100 bp reads on an Illumina HiSeq2000. In the paper's pipeline: SOAPnuke was used to process the reads, removing any read that contained adapters or uncalled bases, had a mean Phred below 15, or lacked an exact match to the constant primer or identifier. High-quality paired reads were merged with COPE v1.2.5. Unique nucleotide sequences were defined as clonotypes and aligned to IMGT TRB V, D and J references using MiTCR v1.1. The analysis was limited to V-J combinations with a frequency above 0.0001, which together covered 99.2% of repertoires. For each V-J combination, a TCR clonal expansion and chaos score was defined as the ratio of F50 clonal expansion to chaos observed in the TCRdist matrix. Welch's t-statistics and random forest were used to reduce features to some 13 V-J combinations, which were fed into a naive Bayes classifier. The Morisita-Horn index was used to measure how similar the thyroid and blood repertoires were. The public reads were reanalyzed by TCRdb: fastp trimming at Q25, MiXCR alignment, in-frame beta chains only. Merged by CDR3 protein, the rows form single entries marked with the most common genes and DNA. The V and J calls were not made by the authors but by TCRdb's processing. Recorded for this sample are 40,000 to 45,000 distinct CDR3 sequences; about 50% of them occurred a single time. The ten largest clones capture roughly 18% of the sample.

The V and J genes are TRBV7-2 and TRBJ2-3; 7 central bases correspond to TRBD2. Sequenced: peripheral blood. This sequence originates from an adult man with Graves' ophthalmopathy. This receptor carries the CDR3 CASGLAQAGTTETQYF. The DNA reads as follows: TGTGCCAGCGGCTTGGCCCAAGCGGGGACCACAGAGACGCAGTATTTT.